Included here is one T cell receptor beta chain sequence, with context. This entry comes from a study of regulatory T cells in long-lasting Graves disease. Time point given: newly diagnosed GD, antithyroid drugs for less than 3 months. There was RNA extracted from PBMCs, and the TCR library was made from it. According to the study, TCR beta libraries were built with iRepertoire HTBI primers and CDR3-region Arm-PCR. TCRdb reprocessed the multiplex PCR reads with MiXCR, giving one entry per CDR3 protein. The sample records some 560,000 distinct CDR3 sequences, roughly a sixth being singletons. The CDR3 length is 15 residues. Germline CDR1 and CDR2: SGHTA and FQGNSA. V trimming: 5 bases; J trimming: 5 bases; junction bases outside the gene matches: 6. Separately, the same data were catalogued under a study of T cells in Graves' hyperthyroidism and ophthalmopathy.

Sequenced material: peripheral blood mononuclear cells (PBMCs), taken at new diagnosis, from a patient treated with antithyroid drugs. This sequence joins TRBV7-2 and TRBJ2-1, with 10 bases matching TRBD2. The sequence was collected from a woman aged 35-65 years with Graves disease. The CDR3 nucleotides are TGTGCCAGCAGCCCTACTAGCGGGGTACACAATGAGCAGTTCTTC. Translating it yields CASSPTSGVHNEQFF.